This is a list of T cell receptor beta chains from one sample in a study of blood T cell repertoires in COVID-19. TCRdb's copy holds only in-frame clones and misses some; the assay was immunoSEQ multiplex PCR. The data contain some 78,000 clones, 90% of them singletons. The sample comprised peripheral blood. The receptors shown here come from an elderly woman with active or convalescent COVID-19. Both conserved end residues are part of each CDR3. D genes are given only for firm matches. Not all rows give a size; the values are once, few, many and, for expanded clones, a class.

D: -; size: once; V: TRBV9; J: TRBJ1-4; DNA: TGTGCCAGCAGCGCCGGTCTTAGATATCTTAATGAAAAACTGTTTTTT; CDR3: CASSAGLRYLNEKLFF
D: -; size: -; V: TRBV3-1/TRBV3-2; J: TRBJ2-7; DNA: TGTGCCAGCAGCCAAGATGTCAGGGGACGCGAGCAGTACTTC; CDR3: CASSQDVRGREQYF
D: -; size: -; V: TRBV28; J: TRBJ2-4; DNA: TGTGCCAGCACCGATAAAGACTTTGCCAAAAACATTCAGTACTTC; CDR3: CASTDKDFAKNIQYF
D: TRBD2; size: -; V: TRBV5-1; J: TRBJ2-3; DNA: TGCGCCAGCAGCCGGTTGACTAGCGGGGCGACAGATACGCAGTATTTT; CDR3: CASSRLTSGATDTQYF
D: -; size: -; V: TRBV6-1; J: TRBJ1-2; DNA: TGTGCCAGCAGTGATCAAACGGGGAACTATGGCTACACCTTC; CDR3: CASSDQTGNYGYTF
D: TRBD1; size: -; V: TRBV19; J: TRBJ2-1; DNA: TGTGCCAGTAGTATAGGGGCGGGACAGGGTTTCAATGAGCAGTTCTTC; CDR3: CASSIGAGQGFNEQFF
D: TRBD2; size: -; V: TRBV18; J: TRBJ2-3; DNA: TGTGCCAGCTCATTACTAGCGGGAGGGCCTCCCAGCACAGATACGCAGTATTTT; CDR3: CASSLLAGGPPSTDTQYF
D: TRBD1; size: few; V: TRBV5-1; J: TRBJ2-7; DNA: TGCGCCAGCAGCTTGGGTCTGGGACAGGGTTCCTACGAGCAGTACTTC; CDR3: CASSLGLGQGSYEQYF
D: -; size: -; V: TRBV3-1/TRBV3-2; J: TRBJ2-7; DNA: TGTGCCAGCAGCCAAGGATCGCGTCCCGAGCAGTACTTC; CDR3: CASSQGSRPEQYF
D: TRBD2; size: -; V: TRBV7-2; J: TRBJ2-5; DNA: TGTGCCAGCAGCGTGACTAGCGTTCAAGAGACCCAGTACTTC; CDR3: CASSVTSVQETQYF
D: TRBD1; size: -; V: TRBV28; J: TRBJ2-1; DNA: TGTGCCAGCAGCACCTGGACAGGGAAAGACAATGAGCAGTTCTTC; CDR3: CASSTWTGKDNEQFF
D: -; size: -; V: TRBV7-3; J: TRBJ2-2; DNA: TGTGCCAGCAGCCAGGGAACCGGGGAGCTGTTTTTT; CDR3: CASSQGTGELFF
D: -; size: -; V: TRBV14; J: TRBJ2-1; DNA: TGTGCCAGCAGCCCGGTCCGGACTTCTTCCTGGGACAATGAGCAGTTCTTC; CDR3: CASSPVRTSSWDNEQFF
D: -; size: -; V: TRBV15; J: TRBJ2-7; DNA: TGTGCCAGCCTCCAGGGCGAGCAGTACTTC; CDR3: CASLQGEQYF
D: -; size: -; V: TRBV19; J: TRBJ2-7; DNA: TGTGCCAGCCGATATTACCACACAGGGAACGAGCAGTACTTC; CDR3: CASRYYHTGNEQYF
D: -; size: once; V: TRBV2; J: TRBJ1-5; DNA: TGTGCCAGCAGGGAGGGCTATAGCAATCAGCCCCAGCATTTT; CDR3: CASREGYSNQPQHF
D: -; size: once; V: TRBV6-2/TRBV6-3; J: TRBJ1-1; DNA: TGTGCCAGCAGCCACTCGGGTACTGAAGCTTTCTTT; CDR3: CASSHSGTEAFF
D: -; size: -; V: TRBV6-5; J: TRBJ1-2; DNA: TGTGCCAGCAGTCCCACAGGGCTCAGCTATGGCTACACCTTC; CDR3: CASSPTGLSYGYTF
D: -; size: -; V: TRBV28; J: TRBJ2-3; DNA: TGTGCCGGCCAGAAGTGGGCCTCCACAGATACGCAGTATTTT; CDR3: CAGQKWASTDTQYF
D: -; size: -; V: TRBV12-5; J: TRBJ1-5; DNA: TGTGCTAGTGGTTTGGTACCTACAGGCAGCAATCAGCCCCAGCATTTT; CDR3: CASGLVPTGSNQPQHF
D: -; size: -; V: TRBV12-3/TRBV12-4; J: TRBJ1-4; DNA: TGTGCCAGCAGTTTTAGTGAAAAACTGTTTTTT; CDR3: CASSFSEKLFF
D: -; size: -; V: TRBV7-8; J: TRBJ2-7; DNA: TGTGCCAGCAGCTTAGTCACAGGGACCCACGAGCAGTACTTC; CDR3: CASSLVTGTHEQYF
D: TRBD2; size: -; V: TRBV19; J: TRBJ2-1; DNA: TGTGCCAGTAACCCGGGGAGGGAGGGCTCCTACAATGAGCAGTTCTTC; CDR3: CASNPGREGSYNEQFF
D: -; size: -; V: TRBV28; J: TRBJ1-2; DNA: TGTGCCAGCAGTTCCCCGATATCTATGTTCGGCTACACCTTC; CDR3: CASSSPISMFGYTF
D: -; size: -; V: TRBV19; J: TRBJ1-5; DNA: TGTGCCAGTAGTACCGCAGGGTTTCAGGCCCAGCATTTT; CDR3: CASSTAGFQAQHF
D: -; size: -; V: TRBV4-3; J: TRBJ2-7; DNA: TGCGCCAGCAGCCAAGATCTGACGGGACTCCCCGAGCAGTACTTC; CDR3: CASSQDLTGLPEQYF
D: -; size: -; V: TRBV18; J: TRBJ2-5; DNA: TGTGCCAGCTCACTCGGTTCTCACCAAGAGACCCAGTACTTC; CDR3: CASSLGSHQETQYF
D: TRBD1; size: -; V: TRBV28; J: TRBJ2-7; DNA: TGTGCCAGCAGTTTCGACACAGGGGCCTACGAGCAGTACTTC; CDR3: CASSFDTGAYEQYF
D: -; size: -; V: TRBV28; J: TRBJ2-2; DNA: TGTGCCCCCCTGGAGGAGGCCGGGGTCGGGGAGCTGTTTTTT; CDR3: CAPLEEAGVGELFF
D: -; size: -; V: TRBV27; J: TRBJ2-1; DNA: TGTGCCAGCAGTTTCCCAGGGTACAATGAGCAGTTCTTC; CDR3: CASSFPGYNEQFF
D: TRBD1; size: -; V: TRBV5-4; J: TRBJ1-4; DNA: TGTGCCAGCAGCTTTGACAGGGGGAGTGAAAAACTGTTTTTT; CDR3: CASSFDRGSEKLFF
D: -; size: -; V: TRBV6-5; J: TRBJ1-2; DNA: TGTGCCAGCAGTTACTCGAGTGGCAGGGTCGGTGGCTACACCTTC; CDR3: CASSYSSGRVGGYTF
D: TRBD2; size: -; V: TRBV5-1; J: TRBJ2-2; DNA: TGCGCCAGCGCTGTGACTAGCGTCCCCGGGGAGCTGTTTTTT; CDR3: CASAVTSVPGELFF
D: TRBD1; size: -; V: TRBV25-1; J: TRBJ1-4; DNA: TGTGCCAGTATGACAGGGAATAATGAAAAACTGTTTTTT; CDR3: CASMTGNNEKLFF
D: -; size: -; V: TRBV27; J: TRBJ1-5; DNA: TGTGCCAGCAGTTTATCAACAGGGAGATGGCCCCAGCATTTT; CDR3: CASSLSTGRWPQHF
D: -; size: -; V: TRBV4-3; J: TRBJ2-7; DNA: TGCGCCAGCAGCCAAAAGAAAGGCGGTTTCTCCTCCTACGAGCAGTACTTC; CDR3: CASSQKKGGFSSYEQYF
D: TRBD1; size: -; V: TRBV28; J: TRBJ1-4; DNA: TGTGCCAGCAGTAATGGCAGGGGGCGCGATAATGAAAAACTGTTTTTT; CDR3: CASSNGRGRDNEKLFF
D: TRBD1; size: -; V: TRBV6-6; J: TRBJ1-2; DNA: TGTGCCAGCAGTTACCCTGGCCGGGACAGGGATGGCTACACCTTC; CDR3: CASSYPGRDRDGYTF
D: TRBD1; size: -; V: TRBV2; J: TRBJ1-2; DNA: TGTGCCAGCAGGGACAGGGGACCTGATGGCTACACCTTC; CDR3: CASRDRGPDGYTF
D: -; size: few; V: TRBV6-5; J: TRBJ1-5; DNA: TGTGCCAGCACACCGGGACAAGTCAATCAGCCCCAGCATTTT; CDR3: CASTPGQVNQPQHF
D: TRBD1; size: few; V: TRBV28; J: TRBJ1-4; DNA: TGTGCCAGCAGTCTACCAGGGGGCGCGGCAACTAATGAAAAACTGTTTTTT; CDR3: CASSLPGGAATNEKLFF
D: -; size: -; V: TRBV7-9; J: TRBJ1-5; DNA: TGTGCCAGCAGCTTCGACAGCTACAATCAGCCCCAGCATTTT; CDR3: CASSFDSYNQPQHF
D: TRBD2; size: -; V: TRBV5-1; J: TRBJ2-1; DNA: TGCGCCAGCAGCTTGGATATTAGCGGGAGGGTTATGGATGAGCAGTTCTTC; CDR3: CASSLDISGRVMDEQFF
D: -; size: -; V: TRBV18; J: TRBJ2-1; DNA: TGTGCCAGCTCACCAGGGATGGGACTCGCCGGTGAGCAGTTCTTC; CDR3: CASSPGMGLAGEQFF
D: TRBD1; size: few; V: TRBV28; J: TRBJ2-1; DNA: TGTGCCAGCAGTCCGCCAAACAGGGGATGGGATGAGCAGTTCTTC; CDR3: CASSPPNRGWDEQFF
D: -; size: -; V: TRBV30; J: TRBJ1-5; DNA: TGTGCCTGGAGCGAGGGGGACGATCAGCCCCAGCATTTT; CDR3: CAWSEGDDQPQHF
D: -; size: -; V: TRBV5-5; J: TRBJ2-7; DNA: TGTGCCAGCAGCTTGGCCGTAGCCGGCAGAGCCTACGAGCAGTACTTC; CDR3: CASSLAVAGRAYEQYF
D: -; size: -; V: TRBV19; J: TRBJ2-7; DNA: TGTGCCAGTAGTATAGGCACAGGCTACTACGAGCAGTACTTC; CDR3: CASSIGTGYYEQYF
D: -; size: -; V: TRBV6-5; J: TRBJ2-1; DNA: TGTGCCAGCAGTTACGACAGGTTTGGTGAGCAGTTCTTC; CDR3: CASSYDRFGEQFF
D: -; size: -; V: TRBV7-8; J: TRBJ1-2; DNA: TGTGCCAGCAGCTTAGGATCGGGTGGCTACACCTTC; CDR3: CASSLGSGGYTF
D: -; size: -; V: TRBV11-2; J: TRBJ2-1; DNA: TGTGCCAGCAGCTTAGGGACTATTTCCTACAATGAGCAGTTCTTC; CDR3: CASSLGTISYNEQFF
D: -; size: -; V: TRBV2; J: TRBJ1-5; DNA: TGTGCCAGCAGTCCCCGGACTCGCGATCAGCCCCAGCATTTT; CDR3: CASSPRTRDQPQHF
D: -; size: -; V: TRBV10-3; J: TRBJ2-1; DNA: TGTGCCATCAGTGAGTCCGGTGCGACCGGGGGAGGTGAGCAGTTCTTC; CDR3: CAISESGATGGGEQFF
D: -; size: -; V: TRBV7-9; J: TRBJ1-1; DNA: TGTGCCAGCAGCTTAGAAGCCTGGAACACTGAAGCTTTCTTT; CDR3: CASSLEAWNTEAFF
D: -; size: -; V: TRBV5-8; J: TRBJ2-2; DNA: TGTGCCAGCAGCTTGGTGTTGCCCAGCACCGGGGAGCTGTTTTTT; CDR3: CASSLVLPSTGELFF
D: TRBD1; size: -; V: TRBV7-9; J: TRBJ1-5; DNA: TGTGCCAGCAGCTTTGCCGGGACAGGGAGTAGCAATCAGCCCCAGCATTTT; CDR3: CASSFAGTGSSNQPQHF
D: TRBD2; size: -; V: TRBV19; J: TRBJ2-1; DNA: TGTGCCAGTAGTATAGTTCGGCGGGGGGGAATTGAGCAGTTCTTC; CDR3: CASSIVRRGGIEQFF
D: TRBD2; size: -; V: TRBV27; J: TRBJ2-3; DNA: TGTGCCAGCAGTTTAGGACTAGCGGGGCTTTTGACGCAGTATTTT; CDR3: CASSLGLAGLLTQYF
D: TRBD1; size: once; V: TRBV10-3; J: TRBJ2-3; DNA: TGTGCCATCAGTGAGAGGGGGCAATCCCCCACAGATACGCAGTATTTT; CDR3: CAISERGQSPTDTQYF